The 28 T cell receptor beta chains given below trace back to one sample, sequenced in a study of early T cells in non-severe SARS-CoV-2 infection. TCRdb fed the 5' RACE reads into MiXCR, producing one record per CDR3 protein. The sample has 25,000 to 30,000 distinct CDR3 sequences; less than 6.5% are singletons. Material for sequencing was whole blood. The receptors derive from an adult who was a healthcare worker with PCR-confirmed SARS-CoV-2 infection or an uninfected control (not recorded which).

This clonotype was seen at least ten times. The V call is TRBV28, the J call TRBJ1-3; D gene uncertain. The CDR3 has 15 residues. Germline values: CDR1 MDHEN, CDR2 SYDVKM. V lost 5 bases and J lost 0, with 11 bases in between. CDR3: CASSPIFSSGNTIYF. CDR3 bases: TGTGCCAGCAGTCCAATTTTTTCCTCTGGAAACACCATATATTTT. Looking up the rest from reference TRBV28 and TRBJ1-3 gives the full variable domain: DVKVTQSSRYLVKRTGEKVFLECVQDMDHENMFWYRQDPGLGLRLIYFSYDVKMKEKGDIPEGYSVSREKKERFSLILESASTNQTSMYLCASSPIFSSGNTIYFGEGSWLTVV.

This clonotype was counted only a few times. This chain joins TRBV19 and TRBJ2-3; maybe TRBD1 (5 bases). This CDR3 has 13 residues. The V gene lost 6 bases and the J gene lost 3 bases, with 10 bases spanning the gap. Germline V lookup: CDR1 LNHDA, CDR2 SQIVND (reference sequence). The CDR3 sequence: CASSVQGTDTQYF. CDR3 bases: TGTGCCAGTAGCGTCCAGGGAACAGATACGCAGTATTTT. The full variable domain, rest sourced from reference TRBV19 and TRBJ2-3, is DGGITQSPKYLFRKEGQNVTLSCEQNLNHDAMYWYRQDPGQGLRLIYYSQIVNDFQKGDIAEGYSVSREKKESFPLTVTSAQKNPTAFYLCASSVQGTDTQYFGPGTRLTVL.

This clonotype has ten or more counts. The chain carries TRBV6-1 and TRBJ1-1, with TRBD1 as a possible D gene (6 bases). V gave up 6 bases and J gave up 10 bases, with 12 bases separating them. The CDR3 covers 11 residues. Germline CDR1 reads MNHNS; CDR2 reads SASEGT. The CDR3 here is CASRWGPLAFF. The CDR3 DNA is TGTGCCAGCAGGTGGGGGCCATTAGCTTTCTTT.

This clonotype was picked up many times. V and J are TRBV7-2 and TRBJ1-3; no reliable D call. The CDR3 consists of 13 residues. V shed 3 bases and J shed 8 bases, with 11 bases lying between them. Germline-derived CDR1 and CDR2 are SGHTA and FQGNSA. CDR3 amino acids: CASSFQWGDTIYF. The CDR3 coding sequence is TGTGCCAGCAGCTTCCAGTGGGGTGACACCATATATTTT.

The CDR3 loop is CASTVGTGGTEAFF. CDR3 coding DNA: TGTGCCAGCACTGTAGGGACCGGCGGCACTGAAGCTTTCTTT. The chain joins TRBV28 to TRBJ1-1; tentatively, D is TRBD1 (5 bases). CDR3 length: 14 amino acids. V was clipped by 7 bases and J by 4 bases, with 16 bases between them. Germline V CDR1 and CDR2: MDHEN, SYDVKM.

This clonotype was recorded many times. The rearrangement uses TRBV3-1 and TRBJ1-1; D remains unclear. The CDR3 loop spans 12 amino acids. With 4 bases removed from V and 5 bases from J, the gap between germline ends came to 8 bases. Germline CDR1 LGHDT, CDR2 YNNKEL (reference sequence). In DNA form, the CDR3 reads TGTGCCAGCAGCCGAATGACGACTGAAGCTTTCTTT. Its translation is CASSRMTTEAFF.

The sample holds many counts of this clonotype. The chain is built from TRBV12-3 or TRBV12-4 and TRBJ2-2; D might be TRBD2 (6 bases). The CDR3 is 14 residues long. The V and J ends lost 2 bases and 6 bases respectively, with 10 bases between them. CDR3 loop: CASSLHGEAGELFF. The CDR3 DNA is TGTGCCAGCAGTTTACACGGGGAGGCCGGGGAGCTGTTTTTT.

By share, this clonotype counts as medium-sized. V is TRBV9 and J is TRBJ2-1; D gene unclear. In germline, CDR1 is SGDLS, CDR2 YYNGEE. This CDR3 region has 18 residues. V was clipped by 4 bases and J by 5 bases, with 25 bases between them. CDR3 DNA: TGTGCCAGCAGCCTCACTTACACGGATCTCCAACCCGACAATGAGCAGTTCTTC. Translated: CASSLTYTDLQPDNEQFF.

In its sample, this clonotype was seen many times. The chain recombines TRBV5-5 with TRBJ1-2, with D possibly being TRBD1 (5 bases). Germline-derived CDR1 and CDR2 are SGHKS and YYEKEE (reference sequence). The CDR3 totals 14 residues. V was clipped by 4 bases and J by 4 bases, with 14 bases between them. CDR3 amino acids: CASSPPLGTYGYTF. CDR3 nucleotide sequence: TGTGCCAGCAGCCCCCCCCTGGGGACCTATGGCTACACCTTC.

This clonotype was counted many times. The genes are TRBV7-9 and TRBJ2-3; D not certain. Germline CDR1 and CDR2: SEHNR and FQNEAQ (reference sequence). The V end was cut by 1 base, the J end by 5 bases, with 1 base between. This CDR3 comprises 11 residues. The CDR3 bases are TGTGCCAGCAGCTTAGTAGATACGCAGTATTTT. This gives the protein CASSLVDTQYF.

In its sample, this clonotype was seen a few times. The J gene is TRBJ2-1, the V gene TRBV7-2; D unresolved. This CDR3 region has 9 residues. Trimming shortened V by 5 bases and J by 9 bases, and 2 bases separated the two germline ends. From germline, CDR1 is SGHTA and CDR2 FQGNSA. This CDR3 is CASSVEQFF. The CDR3 coding sequence is TGTGCCAGCAGCGTTGAGCAGTTCTTC.

Many counts were recorded for this clonotype. The gene calls are TRBV4-1 and TRBJ1-1; D possibly corresponds to TRBD1 (5 bases). The CDR3 extends over 15 amino acids. V shed 3 bases and J shed 1 base, with 12 bases lying between them. Germline V gene data show CDR1 as MGHRA and CDR2 as YSYEKL. CDR3 residues: CASSHATAPNTEAFF. In DNA, the CDR3 is TGCGCCAGCAGCCACGCGACAGCCCCGAACACTGAAGCTTTCTTT.

This clonotype is labeled as medium-sized. This chain uses TRBV7-2 with TRBJ1-5; D gene uncertain. The CDR3 consists of 13 residues. Germline-derived CDR1 and CDR2 are SGHTA and FQGNSA. V was clipped by 0 bases and J by 7 bases, with 7 bases between them. The CDR3 DNA follows: TGTGCCAGCAGCTTAGCGGGGTGGCAGCCCCAGCATTTT. Its translation: CASSLAGWQPQHF.

This clonotype was counted many times. This chain joins TRBV7-8 and TRBJ1-6; 10 nucleotides match TRBD1. CDR1 is SGHVS and CDR2 is FQNEAQ in the germline V gene. J gave up 7 bases and V 5 bases, and 2 bases lay outside the gene matches. The length of the CDR3 is 14 residues. This CDR3 is CASSGGQGNSPLHF. CDR3 coding DNA: TGTGCCAGCAGCGGGGGACAGGGGAATTCACCCCTCCACTTT.

This clonotype was observed many times. V is TRBV4-2 and J is TRBJ2-3, with D tentatively TRBD2 (6 bases). Germline V gives CDR1 LGHNA, CDR2 YNFKEQ. Trimming stripped 1 base from V and 2 bases from J, with 13 bases between. This CDR3 has 16 residues. The CDR3: CASSQVNRRDTDTQYF. The CDR3 DNA follows: TGTGCCAGCAGCCAAGTGAACAGGAGGGACACAGATACGCAGTATTTT.

This clonotype has at least ten counts. V gene TRBV12-3 or TRBV12-4 combines with J gene TRBJ2-4; D is unclear. Trimming shortened V by 6 bases and J by 0 bases, and 9 bases separated the two germline ends. CDR3 length equals 14 residues. CDR3 nucleotide sequence: TGTGCCAGCAGAGAAGGGCAAGCCAAAAACATTCAGTACTTC. This codes for CASREGQAKNIQYF.

This clonotype was seen at least ten times. This chain links TRBV5-1 with TRBJ1-4, with a tentative D call TRBD1 (6 bases). The CDR3 runs to 16 residues. Germline-derived CDR1 and CDR2 are SGHRS and YFSETQ. Trimming took 4 bases from V and 7 from J, leaving 20 bases between them. As DNA, the CDR3 is TGCGCCAGCAGCCCGCAGCCGGACAGTTGGAGTGAAAAACTGTTTTTT. Its translation: CASSPQPDSWSEKLFF.

On this clonotype itself: A much larger clone differs from this one at a single base, so this may be a read error. The chain couples TRBV7-2 to TRBJ2-7, with D unresolved. This CDR3 is built from 13 residues. In germline, CDR1 is SGHTA, CDR2 FQGNSA. The germline V and J ends were trimmed by 3 bases and 6 bases, with 12 bases remaining between them. Here the CDR3 reads CTSSFNPASEQYF. The CDR3 DNA sequence: TGTACCAGCAGCTTTAATCCCGCCTCCGAGCAGTACTTC.

This clonotype was detected many times. V and J are TRBV18 and TRBJ1-3, with D possibly matching TRBD1 (5 bases). V lost 6 bases to trimming and J lost 1 base, with 13 bases between them. Germline values: CDR1 KGHSH, CDR2 LQKENI. The CDR3 consists of 15 residues. The DNA of the CDR3 is TGTGCCAGCTCGCGAGGGACCGATTCTGGAAACACCATATATTTT. Translating it yields CASSRGTDSGNTIYF.

This clonotype was seen a handful of times. The chain joins TRBV28 to TRBJ2-7; 9 nucleotides agree with TRBD1. This CDR3 spans 16 amino acids. V was clipped by 6 bases and J by 1 base; unmatched bases: 10. Germline CDR1 and CDR2: MDHEN and SYDVKM. The CDR3 sequence: CASRSGTGILSYEQYF. CDR3 coding DNA: TGTGCCAGCAGATCCGGGACAGGGATCCTTTCCTACGAGCAGTACTTC. The full variable domain, rest sourced from reference TRBV28 and TRBJ2-7, is DVKVTQSSRYLVKRTGEKVFLECVQDMDHENMFWYRQDPGLGLRLIYFSYDVKMKEKGDIPEGYSVSREKKERFSLILESASTNQTSMYLCASRSGTGILSYEQYFGPGTRLTVT.

The chain employs TRBV7-9 and TRBJ2-4; a possible D gene is TRBD1 (5 bases). Germline V gene data show CDR1 as SEHNR and CDR2 as FQNEAQ (reference sequence). Trimming left V 6 bases short and J 9 bases short, with 12 bases between. The CDR3 totals 12 residues. The CDR3 sequence is CASSRLQGIQYF. In nucleotides, the CDR3 is TGTGCCAGCAGTAGGTTGCAGGGCATTCAGTACTTC.

This clonotype showed up many times. The chain combines TRBV19 with TRBJ2-2, with TRBD1 matching over 8 bases. V shed 5 bases and J 6 bases; nucleotides not matched to a gene: 11. This CDR3 has 16 amino acids. Germline-derived CDR1 and CDR2 are LNHDA and SQIVND (reference sequence). This CDR3 reads CASSPFWTGQAGELFF. For the CDR3, the DNA is TGTGCCAGTAGTCCATTTTGGACAGGGCAGGCCGGGGAGCTGTTTTTT.

This clonotype occurred many times. The chain links TRBV7-2 to TRBJ2-5, with no clear D. V lost 4 bases and J 1 base, leaving 7 bases between the germline ends. Germline V gene data show CDR1 as SGHTA and CDR2 as FQGNSA. The CDR3 spans 13 residues. CDR3 residues: CASSSLRQETQYF. For the CDR3, the DNA is TGTGCCAGCAGCTCCCTCCGCCAAGAGACCCAGTACTTC.

In this sample, this clonotype turned up many times. The rearrangement uses TRBV11-3 and TRBJ1-5, with D possibly TRBD1 on 6 matching bases. The V end was cut by 3 bases, the J end by 8 bases, with 26 bases between. Germline V gives CDR1 SGHNT, CDR2 YENEEA. This CDR3 is 18 amino acids long. This CDR3 is CASSLCCLWTALLEPQHF. The CDR3 coding sequence is TGTGCCAGCAGCTTGTGTTGTCTGTGGACAGCCCTACTGGAGCCCCAGCATTTT. Looking up the rest from reference TRBV11-3 and TRBJ1-5 gives the full variable domain: EAGVVQSPRYKIIEKKQPVAFWCNPISGHNTLYWYLQNLGQGPELLIRYENEEAVDDSQLPKDRFSAERLKGVDSTLKIQPAELGDSAVYLCASSLCCLWTALLEPQHFGDGTRLSIL.

In its sample, this clonotype was seen many times. The chain has TRBV12-5 and TRBJ1-1, with D possibly matching TRBD1 (6 bases). Per germline, CDR1 LGHNT and CDR2 FRNRAP. V shed 2 bases and J shed 3 bases, with 7 bases lying between them. The CDR3 sequence is 13 residues long. The CDR3 nucleotides read TGTGCTAGTGGTTTGTCAGGGGACACTGAAGCTTTCTTT. Its translation is CASGLSGDTEAFF.

This clonotype was counted ten times or more. This CDR3 is CASSIYRDEIEKLFF. CDR3 bases: TGTGCCAGCAGCATATACAGGGATGAGATAGAAAAACTGTTTTTT. The chain has TRBV7-4 and TRBJ1-4; a weak D match, TRBD1 (6 bases). Germline CDR1 and CDR2: SGHVT and SQSDAQ. V lost 5 bases to trimming and J lost 8 bases, with 18 bases between them. This CDR3 contains 15 residues.

This clonotype was counted at least ten times. The CDR3 DNA follows: TGTGCCAGCCTCAAGCGGGGGGGTACAGATACGCAGTATTTT. Residues: CASLKRGGTDTQYF. V usage is TRBV2 and J usage is TRBJ2-3; TRBD2 matches 10 bases. Trimming cost V 8 bases and J 3 bases; bases outside gene matches: 5. Germline V gives CDR1 SNHLY, CDR2 FYNNEI. There are 14 residues in the CDR3. The full variable domain, its missing parts supplied by reference TRBV2 and TRBJ2-3, is EPEVTQTPSHQVTQMGQEVILRCVPISNHLYFYWYRQILGQKVEFLVSFYNNEISEKSEIFDDQFSVERPDGSNFTLKIRSTKLEDSAMYFCASLKRGGTDTQYFGPGTRLTVL.

This chain connects TRBV6-2 or TRBV6-3 to TRBJ1-4; D is perhaps TRBD1 (5 bases). This CDR3 region has 15 residues. V shed 8 bases and J shed 10 bases, with 23 bases lying between them. CDR1 MNHEY and CDR2 SVGEGT come from the germline V gene. Written as DNA, the CDR3 is TGTGCCAGCGGACGAAAAGGGGCATTGTCCGGAAAACTGTTTTTT. This codes for CASGRKGALSGKLFF.